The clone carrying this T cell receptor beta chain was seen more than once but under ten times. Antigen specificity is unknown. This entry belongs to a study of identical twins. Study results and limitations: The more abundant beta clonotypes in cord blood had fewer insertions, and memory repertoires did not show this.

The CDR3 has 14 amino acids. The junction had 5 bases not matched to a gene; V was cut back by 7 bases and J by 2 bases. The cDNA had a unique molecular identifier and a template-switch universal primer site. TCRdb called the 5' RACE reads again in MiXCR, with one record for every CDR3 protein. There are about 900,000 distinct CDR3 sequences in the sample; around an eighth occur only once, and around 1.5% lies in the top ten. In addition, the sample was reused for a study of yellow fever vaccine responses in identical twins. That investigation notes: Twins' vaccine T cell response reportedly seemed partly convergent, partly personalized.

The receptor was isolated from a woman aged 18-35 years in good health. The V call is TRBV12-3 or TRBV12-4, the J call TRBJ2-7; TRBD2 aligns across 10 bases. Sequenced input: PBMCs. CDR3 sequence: CASNVAGGAYEQYF. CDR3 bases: TGTGCCAGCAATGTAGCGGGAGGAGCCTACGAGCAGTACTTC.